This T cell receptor (beta chain) was identified during a study of CD8 T cells in Susac syndrome. A quantity of about 0.5 to 1 ug RNA underwent reverse transcription using random hexamers. One entry per CDR3 protein results from TCRdb running MiXCR on the immunoSEQ multiplex PCR reads. The sample yields approximately 110,000 distinct CDR3 sequences, 90% to 95% seen once. The controls, all healthy donors, were matched for age and sex. Germline V gene data show CDR1 as DFQATT and CDR2 as SNEGSKA (reference sequence). The CDR3 is 11 amino acids. V was cut by 1 base and J by 4 bases, with 5 bases left in between.

The sequence came from a human donor in good health. The sample was CD4+ T cells from PBMCs. This chain connects TRBV20-1 to TRBJ2-7; D call uncertain. Here the CDR3 reads CSARADYEQYF. In nucleotides, the CDR3 is TGCAGTGCTAGAGCCGATTACGAGCAGTACTTC.